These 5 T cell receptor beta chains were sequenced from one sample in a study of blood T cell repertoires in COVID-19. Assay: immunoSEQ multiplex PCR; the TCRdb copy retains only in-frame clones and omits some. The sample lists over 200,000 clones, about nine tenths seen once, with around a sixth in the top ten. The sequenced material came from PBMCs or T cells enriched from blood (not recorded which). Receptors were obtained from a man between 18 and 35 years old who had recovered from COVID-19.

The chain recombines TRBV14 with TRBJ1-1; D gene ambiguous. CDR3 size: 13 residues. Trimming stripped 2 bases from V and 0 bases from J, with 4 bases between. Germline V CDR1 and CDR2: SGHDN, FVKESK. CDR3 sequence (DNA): TGTGCCAGCAGCCAAATATTGAACACTGAAGCTTTCTTT. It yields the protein CASSQILNTEAFF.

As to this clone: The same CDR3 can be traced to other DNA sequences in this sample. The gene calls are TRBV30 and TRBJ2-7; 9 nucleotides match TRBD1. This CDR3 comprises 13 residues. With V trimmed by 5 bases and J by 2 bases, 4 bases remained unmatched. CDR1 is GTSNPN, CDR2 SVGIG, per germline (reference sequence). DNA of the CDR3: TGTGCCTGGTCCGGGACAGGGACCTACGAGCAGTACTTC. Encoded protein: CAWSGTGTYEQYF.

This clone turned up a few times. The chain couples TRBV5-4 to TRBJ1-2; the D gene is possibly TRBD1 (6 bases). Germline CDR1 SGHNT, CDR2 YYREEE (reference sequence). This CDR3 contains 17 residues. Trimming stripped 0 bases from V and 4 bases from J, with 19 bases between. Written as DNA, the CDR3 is TGTGCCAGCAGCTTGGGACAGGACGCCTTTCAGGGCTATGGCTACACCTTC. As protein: CASSLGQDAFQGYGYTF.

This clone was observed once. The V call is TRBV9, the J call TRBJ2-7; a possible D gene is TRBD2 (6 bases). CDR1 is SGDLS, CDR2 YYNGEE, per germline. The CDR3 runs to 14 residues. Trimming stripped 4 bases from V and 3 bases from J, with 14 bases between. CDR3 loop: CASSPRGSDYEQYF. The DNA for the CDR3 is TGTGCCAGCAGCCCCCGGGGGAGCGACTACGAGCAGTACTTC.

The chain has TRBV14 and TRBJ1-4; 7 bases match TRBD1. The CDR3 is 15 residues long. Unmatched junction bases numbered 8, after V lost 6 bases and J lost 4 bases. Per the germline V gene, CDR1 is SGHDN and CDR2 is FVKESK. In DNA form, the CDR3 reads TGTGCCAGCAGTCTAATGACAGGGCTTAATGAAAAACTGTTTTTT. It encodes CASSLMTGLNEKLFF.